What follows are 14 T cell receptor beta chains derived from one specimen sequenced in a study of blood T cells in healthy people across ages. Through a sample-barcoded 5' primer and a J-beta primer mix, a second PCR was run for roughly 6 to 12 cycles. TCRdb reprocessed the 5' RACE reads via MiXCR and lists one record per CDR3 protein. This table has roughly 1,300,000 distinct CDR3 sequences, 59% appearing once. The sample taken for sequencing was blood. Receptors were obtained from a young man in good health.

The V and J genes are TRBV20-1 and TRBJ1-6; D gene ambiguous. The germline V and J ends were trimmed by 6 bases and 7 bases, with 13 bases remaining between them. The V gene's germline CDR1 is DFQATT and CDR2 SNEGSKA (reference sequence). The CDR3 has 13 amino acids. The CDR3 sequence is CSAPSTTNSPLHF. As DNA, the CDR3 is TGCAGTGCCCCGAGTACGACGAATTCACCCCTCCACTTT.

The CDR3 DNA follows: TGCAGTGCTAGAGATTTCCAGGGATTTTTCTATGGCTACACCTTC. Translated, it gives CSARDFQGFFYGYTF. The rearrangement joins TRBV20-1 to TRBJ1-2; tentatively, D is TRBD1 (5 bases). CDR3 length: 15 amino acids. Germline V gene sequence: CDR1 DFQATT, CDR2 SNEGSKA (reference sequence). Trimming cost V 0 bases and J 4 bases, with 15 bases left between them.

The chain uses TRBV3-1 and TRBJ2-7, with TRBD2 matching 9 bases. V lost 4 bases to trimming and J lost 1 base; unmatched junction nucleotides: 5. Germline CDR1 is LGHDT and CDR2 is YNNKEL (reference sequence). This CDR3 region has 15 residues. CDR3 nucleotides: TGTGCCAGCAGCCCCTTAGCGGGAGTATCCTACGAGCAGTACTTC. Residues: CASSPLAGVSYEQYF.

The chain is built from TRBV6-6 and TRBJ2-2; 7 nucleotides agree with TRBD1. Per germline, CDR1 MNHNY and CDR2 SVGAGI (reference sequence). Germline trimming cut 6 bases from V and 7 bases from J; bases unmatched to any gene: 8. The CDR3 contains 14 residues. CDR3 DNA sequence: TGTGCCAGCAGCACCTCGGACAGGATCGGGGAGCTGTTTTTT. It codes for CASSTSDRIGELFF.

This clonotype was seen more than once but under ten times. The chain links TRBV11-2 to TRBJ2-7; 10 nucleotides line up with TRBD2. The germline V gene encodes CDR1 SGHAT and CDR2 FQNNGV. Trimming removed 2 bases from V and 7 bases from J; junction bases left unmatched: 26. The CDR3 has 21 amino acids. CDR3 coding DNA: TGTGCCAGCAGCTTACCAACGCCTAGCGGGGGCCTCCAAACTTTTTACAATGAGCAGTACTTC. Translated, it gives CASSLPTPSGGLQTFYNEQYF.

The rearrangement uses TRBV25-1 and TRBJ2-7, with D perhaps assigned TRBD1 or TRBD2 (5 bases each). Trimming took 8 bases from V and 3 from J, leaving 14 bases between them. CDR3 length equals 13 residues. Germline V gives CDR1 MGHDK, CDR2 SYGVNS. The CDR3 region is CASGRDPIYEQYF. Here the CDR3 DNA reads TGTGCCAGCGGCCGGGACCCAATCTACGAGCAGTACTTC.

In its sample, this clonotype was seen a few times. This chain uses TRBV7-9 with TRBJ2-7, with D perhaps matching TRBD2 (5 bases). The CDR3 is made up of 14 amino acids. Trimming took off 5 bases at V and 0 bases at J, with 11 bases between the two ends. CDR1 is SEHNR and CDR2 is FQNEAQ in the germline V gene (reference sequence). The CDR3 is CASSTDSSSYEQYF. CDR3 in DNA: TGTGCCAGCAGCACGGACTCGAGCTCCTACGAGCAGTACTTC.

This chain joins TRBV6-1 and TRBJ2-1; a possible D gene is TRBD1 (6 bases). CDR1 and CDR2 from the germline V gene are MNHNS and SASEGT. CDR3 length: 15 residues. Trimming took 2 bases from V and 2 from J, leaving 10 bases between them. CDR3 nucleotide sequence: TGTGCCAGCAGTGAATCAGGGGTTACCTACAATGAGCAGTTCTTC. Translation: CASSESGVTYNEQFF.

The genes are TRBV4-3 and TRBJ2-3, with a tentative D call TRBD1 (6 bases). CDR3 length: 16 amino acids. Trimming pared 0 bases from V and 2 bases from J, leaving 12 bases between. CDR1 is LGHNA and CDR2 is YSLEER in the germline V gene. Here the CDR3 reads CASSQEGQGNTDTQYF. The CDR3, as DNA: TGCGCCAGCAGCCAAGAGGGGCAGGGGAACACAGATACGCAGTATTTT.

This chain uses TRBV13 with TRBJ2-4; D not certain. The closer fit of TRBJ2-7 to the DNA end suggests the J call may be wrong. The CDR3 totals 14 residues. Germline CDR1 reads PRHDT; CDR2 reads FYEKMQ (reference sequence). The CDR3 DNA reads TGTGCCAGCAGCTTAAGCCTCCTCGAGAGCGAGCAGTACTTC. Translating gives CASSLSLLESEQYF.

J is TRBJ1-3 and V is TRBV7-2; no clear D gene. The CDR3 consists of 15 residues. Looked up from germline, CDR1 is SGHTA and CDR2 is FQGNSA. Trimming cost V 1 base and J 3 bases, with 10 bases left between them. The CDR3 spells CASSLGGSDGNTIYF. The CDR3 DNA is TGTGCCAGCAGCTTAGGGGGTTCGGATGGAAACACCATATATTTT. Supplemented by reference TRBV7-2 and TRBJ1-3, the full variable domain reads GAGVSQSPSNKVTEKGKDVELRCDPISGHTALYWYRQSLGQGLEFLIYFQGNSAPDKSGLPSDRFSAERTGGSVSTLTIQRTQQEDSAVYLCASSLGGSDGNTIYFGEGSWLTVV.

The CDR3 sequence is CASSLGGSLTPEAFF. The CDR3 bases are TGTGCCAGCAGTTTGGGGGGGTCCCTAACCCCTGAAGCTTTCTTT. The chain links TRBV28 to TRBJ1-1; D may be TRBD1 (5 bases). The CDR3 length is 15 residues. From germline, CDR1 is MDHEN and CDR2 SYDVKM. V was cut by 3 bases and J by 6 bases, with 17 bases left in between.

The V gene is TRBV7-7, the J gene TRBJ2-1; 9 positions match TRBD1. J lost 2 bases, V lost 2 bases, and 4 bases had no gene match. The germline gives CDR1 SSHAT, CDR2 FNYEAQ (reference sequence). The CDR3 covers 16 residues. CDR3 sequence: CASSLPGQGPYNEQFF. The CDR3, as DNA: TGTGCCAGCAGCTTACCGGGACAGGGTCCCTACAATGAGCAGTTCTTC.

The chain joins TRBV9 to TRBJ2-5; TRBD2 matches at 9 bases. Unmatched junction bases numbered 8, after V lost 0 bases and J lost 5 bases. Looked up from germline, CDR1 is SGDLS and CDR2 is YYNGEE. This CDR3 is 16 amino acids long. The CDR3 region has the DNA TGTGCCAGCAGCGTAGGCTGGGGACTAGCCGGGGAGACCCAGTACTTC. The encoded protein is CASSVGWGLAGETQYF.